Each of the 2 T cell receptor beta chains below was sequenced from the same sample in a study of tumor-infiltrating T cells and Merkel cell polyomavirus. Overall study: CD8+ T cells recognized the Merkel cell polyomavirus KLL epitope.

All patients' tumors stained robustly positive for Merkel cell polyomavirus Large T antigen by immunohistochemistry. The assay was immunoSEQ multiplex PCR, and TCRdb's table has in-frame clones only and misses some. The sample lists 20,000 to 25,000 clones, 87% occurring once. Sequencing was carried out using lymph node tissue. These receptor sequences come from a man aged 50 to 59 with Merkel cell carcinoma.

V is TRBV18 and J is TRBJ2-4, with D possibly TRBD2 on 5 matching bases. In germline, CDR1 is KGHSH, CDR2 LQKENI. V lost 3 bases and J lost 6, with 24 bases in between. The CDR3 has 18 amino acids. The CDR3 loop reads CASSPTLFPGENGNIQYF. Here the CDR3 DNA reads TGTGCCAGCTCACCTACACTATTCCCCGGGGAGAACGGAAACATTCAGTACTTC.

This chain joins TRBV9 and TRBJ1-2; 7 nucleotides agree with TRBD1. The trim removed 0 bases at V and 5 bases at J, leaving 4 bases unmatched. The CDR3 consists of 14 residues. Germline V gene lookup returns CDR1 SGDLS and CDR2 YYNGEE. The CDR3 bases are TGTGCCAGCAGCGTAGAGGGGACAGTTTATGGCTACACCTTC. This codes for CASSVEGTVYGYTF.